Below are 20 T cell receptor beta chains sequenced from a single sample in a study of shared clonotypes between healthy human individuals. The naive CD8 subset, CD45RO-negative cells positively selected for CCR7, excluded terminally differentiated effector memory CD45RA+ cells. Libraries were prepared by immunoSEQ multiplex PCR; TCRdb keeps only in-frame clonotypes and omits some of them. Of 550,000 to 750,000 clones in the sample, 92% were seen once. Sequenced input: naive CD8+ T cells sorted from blood. The source is a man aged 25-40 years in good health.

The chain links TRBV27 to TRBJ2-1, with 7 bases aligning to TRBD1. CDR1 MNHEY and CDR2 SMNVEV come from the germline V gene (reference sequence). V shed 3 bases and J 3 bases; nucleotides not matched to a gene: 11. The CDR3 is 17 residues long. The CDR3 DNA reads TGTGCCAGCAGTTTTTCCATCGCGGCAGGGGGCTACAATGAGCAGTTCTTC. Amino acid sequence: CASSFSIAAGGYNEQFF.

This clone was counted only a few times. The V gene is TRBV6-6, the J gene TRBJ2-7; perhaps TRBD1 as D (5 bases). There are 14 residues in the CDR3. V lost 2 bases to trimming and J lost 4 bases, with 12 bases between them. Germline loops: CDR1 MNHNY, CDR2 SVGAGI (reference sequence). CDR3 region: CASSYARVGYEQYF. The DNA of the CDR3 is TGTGCCAGCAGTTACGCCAGGGTGGGATACGAGCAGTACTTC.

CDR3 protein: CASSWGTRSYEQYF. CDR3 nucleotides: TGTGCCAGCAGCTGGGGGACAAGATCCTACGAGCAGTACTTC. The chain has TRBV27 and TRBJ2-7; weak D call: TRBD1 (6 bases). Trimming took off 6 bases at V and 1 base at J, with 13 bases between the two ends. Germline assignment: CDR1 MNHEY and CDR2 SMNVEV (reference sequence). The CDR3 covers 14 residues.

This clone appeared a single time. The V gene is TRBV5-8, the J gene TRBJ1-5; D is possibly TRBD1 (5 bases). V was pared by 3 bases and J by 1 base, with 8 bases between. The CDR3 is 14 amino acids. Germline V CDR1 and CDR2: SGHTS, YDEGEE. DNA of the CDR3: TGTGCCAGCAGCTATAGGGACAGCAATCAGCCCCAGCATTTT. It codes for CASSYRDSNQPQHF.

V and J are TRBV6-6 and TRBJ1-1; D not certain. The CDR3 length is 16 residues. V was pared by 6 bases and J by 3 bases, with 20 bases between. The germline CDR1 and CDR2 sequences are MNHNY and SVGAGI (reference sequence). The CDR3 DNA reads TGTGCCAGCAGAACCCCGCGCAGAGATCGGGACACTGAAGCTTTCTTT. It translates to CASRTPRRDRDTEAFF.

The count of this clone is one. The gene calls are TRBV27 and TRBJ2-4; 9 nucleotides line up with TRBD1. Germline-derived CDR1 and CDR2 are MNHEY and SMNVEV (reference sequence). J lost 2 bases, V lost 2 bases, and 1 base had no gene match. CDR3 length equals 15 residues. The CDR3 sequence: CASSLTGGSKNIQYF. The CDR3 DNA is TGTGCCAGCAGTTTAACAGGGGGCTCCAAAAACATTCAGTACTTC.

This chain joins TRBV7-9 and TRBJ1-3; a possible D gene is TRBD1 (5 bases). The CDR3 has 14 amino acids. The germline gives CDR1 SEHNR, CDR2 FQNEAQ (reference sequence). V shed 0 bases and J shed 4 bases, with 7 bases lying between them. CDR3 protein: CASSLARTGNTIYF. The CDR3 bases are TGTGCCAGCAGCTTAGCCAGGACAGGAAACACCATATATTTT.

Written as DNA, the CDR3 is TGTGCCAGCTACCGACCCACTAGCGGGCATCTCACCGGGGAGCTGTTTTTT. Protein product: CASYRPTSGHLTGELFF. The chain carries TRBV28 and TRBJ2-2; 9 nucleotides align to TRBD2. V shed 8 bases and J 4 bases; nucleotides not matched to a gene: 14. CDR1 and CDR2 from the germline V gene are MDHEN and SYDVKM. There are 17 residues in the CDR3.

The table lists this clone with a count of one. The genes are TRBV7-9 and TRBJ1-1; D gene uncertain. In germline, CDR1 is SEHNR, CDR2 FQNEAQ (reference sequence). V lost 5 bases and J lost 1, with 14 bases in between. This CDR3 spans 15 amino acids. The CDR3 region is CASSAPLTANTEAFF. In nucleotides, the CDR3 is TGTGCCAGCAGCGCTCCTCTGACGGCGAACACTGAAGCTTTCTTT.

The chain links TRBV21-1 to TRBJ1-5; TRBD1, as called in the table, went unchecked against the DNA. TRBV21-1 is a listed pseudogene. The CDR3 consists of 17 residues. The CDR3 DNA is TGTGCCAGCAGCAAAGTCCCCACGGGACAGACGAATCAGCCCCAGCATTTT. It is translated as CASSKVPTGQTNQPQHF.

Worth noting for this clone: Different DNA sequences within this sample yield the same CDR3. V is TRBV28 and J is TRBJ1-5; D call uncertain. CDR3 length: 12 amino acids. Germline V CDR1 and CDR2: MDHEN, SYDVKM. Trimming stripped 3 bases from V and 2 bases from J, with 2 bases between. CDR3 residues: CASSLGNQPQHF. The CDR3, as DNA: TGTGCCAGCAGTTTGGGCAATCAGCCCCAGCATTTT.

V usage is TRBV5-1 and J usage is TRBJ1-2; D is unresolved. V shed 0 bases and J shed 8 bases, with 20 bases lying between them. Germline CDR1 is SGHRS and CDR2 is YFSETQ. The CDR3 contains 16 residues. The CDR3 DNA reads TGCGCCAGCAGCTTGGGGGAGGGAATGTTCTCCCGGGGCTACACCTTC. Translated: CASSLGEGMFSRGYTF.

As for this clone: At the DNA level, this CDR3 is encoded by other sequences in the same sample as well. This chain links TRBV27 with TRBJ1-5; D perhaps matches TRBD1 (5 bases). The germline V and J ends were trimmed by 3 bases and 6 bases, with 9 bases remaining between them. CDR1 and CDR2 (germline): MNHEY, SMNVEV (reference sequence). The CDR3 runs to 13 residues. The CDR3 reads CASSLGGSQPQHF. CDR3 nucleotide sequence: TGTGCCAGCAGTTTGGGGGGTTCTCAGCCCCAGCATTTT.

CDR3 sequence: CASSDEDREQETQYF. CDR3 DNA: TGTGCCAGCAGTGATGAGGACAGGGAACAAGAGACCCAGTACTTC. This rearrangement joins TRBV6-1 to TRBJ2-5; 8 nucleotides line up with TRBD1. The CDR3 is 15 amino acids. The junction had 5 bases not matched to a gene; V was cut back by 3 bases and J by 2 bases. CDR1 is MNHNS and CDR2 is SASEGT in the germline V gene.

The chain employs TRBV7-7 and TRBJ2-7, with 7 nucleotides matching TRBD2. The CDR3 runs to 14 residues. V was clipped by 1 base and J by 7 bases; unmatched bases: 7. Per germline, CDR1 SSHAT and CDR2 FNYEAQ (reference sequence). This CDR3 is CASSLGIAGDEQYF. DNA for the CDR3: TGTGCCAGCAGCTTAGGTATAGCGGGTGATGAGCAGTACTTC.

V gene TRBV4-3 combines with J gene TRBJ2-2; 11 bases match TRBD2. Looked up from germline, CDR1 is LGHNA and CDR2 is YSLEER. V lost 4 bases and J lost 0; bases outside the gene matches: 7. This CDR3 comprises 18 residues. The CDR3 bases are TGCGCCAGCAGCCTAATAGCGGGAGGGCCGTCGAACACCGGGGAGCTGTTTTTT. Translated, it gives CASSLIAGGPSNTGELFF.

In the case of this clone: This may come from a read error, since a much larger clone is one base off. The V and J genes are TRBV2 and TRBJ2-1; TRBD1 agrees at 8 bases. The V and J ends lost 11 bases and 7 bases, in that order; junction bases with no gene match: 1. Germline CDR1 and CDR2: SNHLY and FYNNEI. The CDR3 is made up of 10 amino acids. CDR3 bases: TGTGCCGGACAGGGAAATGAGCAGTTCTTC. Its translation: CAGQGNEQFF.

V and J are TRBV11-2 and TRBJ2-7, with D unresolved. Deletions cut 5 bases from V and 4 bases from J, with 12 bases between. The V gene's germline CDR1 is SGHAT and CDR2 FQNNGV. The CDR3 length is 13 residues. CDR3 sequence (DNA): TGTGCCAGCAGCCCAGAGATCGGATACGAGCAGTACTTC. It is translated as CASSPEIGYEQYF.

This chain connects TRBV11-2 to TRBJ2-1; D possibly matches TRBD1 or TRBD2 (5 bases each). V lost 5 bases and J 4 bases, leaving 18 bases between the germline ends. Germline V gene lookup returns CDR1 SGHAT and CDR2 FQNNGV. The CDR3 has 16 residues. The CDR3 loop is CASSRSGLVTYNEQFF. CDR3 nucleotides: TGTGCCAGCAGCCGATCGGGGCTAGTTACTTACAATGAGCAGTTCTTC.

This chain links TRBV9 with TRBJ2-7; 7 nucleotides align to TRBD1. Germline V gene lookup returns CDR1 SGDLS and CDR2 YYNGEE. This CDR3 has 16 amino acids. V lost 0 bases and J lost 3; bases outside the gene matches: 9. The CDR3 sequence: CASSVAAGGNHYEQYF. The DNA for the CDR3 is TGTGCCAGCAGCGTAGCGGCAGGGGGTAACCACTACGAGCAGTACTTC.